This passage covers 13 T cell receptor beta chains from one sample sequenced in a study of vaccination and CD4 T cells after COVID-19. Documented treatment: roughly 10-day PBMC culture with coronavirus spike peptide pools or control peptides (ViraFEST assay). Harvesting of the unexposed donor's CD4+ T cells predated the COVID-19 pandemic (2011-2018). Which antigens these TCRs recognize remains unknown. The Oncomine TCR Beta short-read assay sequenced DNA from cultured CD4+ T cells. Using its own MiXCR run on the PCR reads, TCRdb lists one record per CDR3 protein. The data hold around 4,000 distinct CDR3 sequences, with about 28% observed a single time. Sample: CD4+ T cells from blood, cultured in vitro. These receptors were collected from a human donor in good health.

There are a few counts of this clonotype. The chain joins TRBV20-1 to TRBJ2-5, with D tentatively TRBD2 (5 bases). CDR1 is DFQATT and CDR2 is SNEGSKA in the germline V gene (reference sequence). Deletions cut 5 bases from V and 1 base from J, with 11 bases between. The CDR3 is made up of 13 amino acids. The CDR3 protein is CSAPGRGQETQYF. The CDR3 region has the DNA TGCAGTGCTCCCGGACGGGGCCAAGAGACCCAGTACTTC.

The chain links TRBV12-3 or TRBV12-4 to TRBJ1-6; maybe TRBD1 (5 bases). The CDR3 is 14 residues long. Trimming shortened V by 4 bases and J by 6 bases, and 10 bases separated the two germline ends. In DNA form, the CDR3 reads TGTGCCAGCAGTTCCTCTGGGGGTAATTCACCCCTCCACTTT. It encodes CASSSSGGNSPLHF.

The chain recombines TRBV5-1 with TRBJ2-3; no reliable D call. The V gene lost 4 bases and the J gene lost 0 bases, with 9 bases spanning the gap. The CDR3 has 14 residues. CDR1 and CDR2 (germline): SGHRS, YFSETQ. The CDR3 sequence: CASSERLSTDTQYF. The CDR3 DNA sequence: TGCGCCAGCAGCGAAAGACTCAGCACAGATACGCAGTATTTT.

This clonotype is judged medium-sized. V gene TRBV12-3 or TRBV12-4 combines with J gene TRBJ2-2; TRBD1 matches 7 bases. V lost 7 bases to trimming and J lost 0 bases; unmatched junction nucleotides: 5. The CDR3 spans 15 residues. The CDR3 sequence: CASTGGQTNTGELFF. The CDR3 nucleotides read TGTGCCAGCACAGGGGGACAGACGAACACCGGGGAGCTGTTTTTT.

In its sample, this clonotype was seen a few times. The chain couples TRBV10-3 to TRBJ2-7; D gene ambiguous. CDR3 length equals 15 residues. V dropped 0 bases and J dropped 5 bases, with 14 bases sitting between them. Germline CDR1 and CDR2: ENHRY and SYGVKD. This CDR3 is CAISESRGPSHEQYF. CDR3 DNA: TGTGCCATCAGTGAGTCGAGAGGACCCAGCCACGAGCAGTACTTC.

The chain joins TRBV20-1 to TRBJ2-7, with D perhaps matching TRBD2 (5 bases). This CDR3 is 13 amino acids long. The V end was cut by 5 bases, the J end by 2 bases, with 13 bases between. Germline CDR1 DFQATT, CDR2 SNEGSKA (reference sequence). In DNA form, the CDR3 reads TGCAGTGCTCTTGGCAGCGGAGCCTACGAGCAGTACTTC. Its translation: CSALGSGAYEQYF.

The rearrangement joins TRBV2 to TRBJ2-3, with 10 nucleotides matching TRBD2. Germline CDR1 is SNHLY and CDR2 is FYNNEI. The V gene end was trimmed by 8 bases and the J gene end by 2 bases; junction bases not matched to a gene: 7. The CDR3 length is 15 residues. The CDR3, as DNA: TGTGCCAGCTGGGTACTAGCGGGGTCCACAGATACGCAGTATTTT. This codes for CASWVLAGSTDTQYF.

This clonotype has more than one count but fewer than ten. The V gene is TRBV7-2, the J gene TRBJ2-1, with a weak D call TRBD2 (7 bases). The CDR3 has 16 residues. The ends were cut back, 3 bases at V and 0 bases at J, with 12 bases in the middle. CDR1 SGHTA and CDR2 FQGNSA come from the germline V gene. The CDR3 DNA sequence: TGTGCCAGCAGCTTGGGAGGGGGGCCCTCCTACAATGAGCAGTTCTTC. Its translation: CASSLGGGPSYNEQFF.

This clonotype was picked up a small number of times. The chain is built from TRBV6-5 and TRBJ2-1; the D gene is possibly TRBD2 (7 bases). The CDR3 has 16 residues. Germline-derived CDR1 and CDR2 are MNHEY and SVGAGI. V shed 2 bases and J shed 0 bases, with 11 bases lying between them. The CDR3 region has the DNA TGTGCCAGCAGTTACGGGGGCGGGGGCTCCTACAATGAGCAGTTCTTC. Translation: CASSYGGGGSYNEQFF.

This clonotype was observed a few times. The chain couples TRBV6-5 to TRBJ1-1, with TRBD1 as a possible D gene (6 bases). Deletions cut 0 bases from V and 4 bases from J, with 18 bases between. The germline gives CDR1 MNHEY, CDR2 SVGAGI. This CDR3 has 17 amino acids. CDR3 sequence reads: CASSYSPGAAESTEAFF. The DNA of the CDR3 is TGTGCCAGCAGTTACTCGCCGGGGGCGGCAGAGTCCACTGAAGCTTTCTTT.

The V call is TRBV6-5, the J call TRBJ1-1; D uncertain. The CDR3 spans 14 residues. Per the germline V gene, CDR1 is MNHEY and CDR2 is SVGAGI. Deletions cut 0 bases from V and 1 base from J, with 6 bases between. The CDR3 spells CASSYSRWNTEAFF. The DNA of the CDR3 is TGTGCCAGCAGTTACTCGAGATGGAACACTGAAGCTTTCTTT.

The chain joins TRBV20-1 to TRBJ1-2; D possibly corresponds to TRBD1 (6 bases). Per the germline V gene, CDR1 is DFQATT and CDR2 is SNEGSKA (reference sequence). Trimming took 1 base from V and 0 from J, leaving 15 bases between them. CDR3 length equals 16 residues. CDR3 sequence (DNA): TGCAGTGCTAGAGTTACGGGGGCGAGGGCTAACTATGGCTACACCTTC. It yields the protein CSARVTGARANYGYTF.

The J gene is TRBJ2-1, the V gene TRBV20-1; tentatively, D is TRBD2 (5 bases). The V gene's germline CDR1 is DFQATT and CDR2 SNEGSKA (reference sequence). This CDR3 has 16 amino acids. V lost 0 bases and J 2 bases, leaving 14 bases between the germline ends. The DNA of the CDR3 is TGCAGTGCTAGAGATCTGTCTAGCCAAGCCTACAATGAGCAGTTCTTC. Amino acid sequence: CSARDLSSQAYNEQFF.